The present entry profiles one T cell receptor (beta chain) with its context. The antigen is unknown. These data originate in a study of beta chain features in type 1 diabetes. Study information: Comparable age, gender and cell yields were observed in patients relative to healthy donors. Findings and caveats of the study: When cDNA is sequenced, cells with high TCR expression could be over-represented. Shortening of TCRB CDR3s, moderate but significant, appeared in all four CD4+ subsets of Type 1 diabetes patients. Resolution of whether HLA type affects TCRB rearrangement was not achieved here.

The V segment lost 5 bases and the J segment 3 bases; nucleotides outside the gene matches: 7. Per germline, CDR1 SGHTA and CDR2 FQGTGA. This CDR3 comprises 15 residues. All of the isolated RNA was reverse transcribed, so expressed TCRB transcripts were sequenced. Method: immunoSEQ multiplex PCR; TCRdb's copy keeps in-frame clones and lacks some. The sample lists roughly 350,000 clones, 8.5% to 10% occurring once. The source of this sequence is a young man with type 1 diabetes. The chain has TRBV7-3 and TRBJ2-1; the match to TRBD2 covers 7 bases. The sample was central memory CD4+ T cells from blood. In nucleotides, the CDR3 is TGTGCCAGCAGCCCAGGGAGGGCCTTCTACAATGAGCAGTTCTTC. Translation: CASSPGRAFYNEQFF. Full variable domain (rest looked up from reference TRBV7-3 and TRBJ2-1): GAGVSQTPSNKVTEKGKYVELRCDPISGHTALYWYRQSLGQGPEFLIYFQGTGAADDSGLPNDRFFAVRPEGSVSTLKIQRTERGDSAVYLCASSPGRAFYNEQFFGPGTRLTVL.